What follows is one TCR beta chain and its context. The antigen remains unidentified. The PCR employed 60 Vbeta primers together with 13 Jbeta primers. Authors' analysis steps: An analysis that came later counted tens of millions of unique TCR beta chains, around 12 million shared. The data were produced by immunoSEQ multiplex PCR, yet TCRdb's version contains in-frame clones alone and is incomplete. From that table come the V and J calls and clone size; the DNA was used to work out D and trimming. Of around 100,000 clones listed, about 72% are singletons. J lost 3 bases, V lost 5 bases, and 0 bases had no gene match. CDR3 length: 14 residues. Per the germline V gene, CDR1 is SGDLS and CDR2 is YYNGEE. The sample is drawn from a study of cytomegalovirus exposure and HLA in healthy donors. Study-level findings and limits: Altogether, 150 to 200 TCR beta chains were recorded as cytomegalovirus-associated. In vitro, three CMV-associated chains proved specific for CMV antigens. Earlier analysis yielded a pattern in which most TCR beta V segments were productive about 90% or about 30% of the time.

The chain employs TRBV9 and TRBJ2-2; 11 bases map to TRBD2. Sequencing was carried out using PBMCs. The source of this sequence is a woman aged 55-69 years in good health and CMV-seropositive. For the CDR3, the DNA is TGTGCCAGCAGACTAGCGGGGGACACCGGGGAGCTGTTTTTT. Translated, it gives CASRLAGDTGELFF.